The 22 T cell receptor beta chains given below trace back to one sample, sequenced in a study of graft-versus-host responses after intestinal transplantation. Their recognized antigens are unknown. The repertoire was sequenced with immunoSEQ multiplex PCR; TCRdb's copy has only in-frame clones and lacks some. The sample holds more than 100,000 clones, roughly 93% seen once. This specimen was unstimulated CD8+ T cells sorted from spleen or lymph node cells, taken before intestinal transplant. These TCRs come from a human donor who received an intestinal transplant.

The chain joins TRBV27 to TRBJ1-1; D is perhaps TRBD1 (6 bases). The CDR3 runs to 12 residues. Trimming took 8 bases from V and 11 from J, leaving 18 bases between them. Germline V gene data show CDR1 as MNHEY and CDR2 as SMNVEV (reference sequence). CDR3 coding DNA: TGTGCCAGCTATGGGGGGCAGGCCGACGCTTTCTTT. Protein: CASYGGQADAFF.

This chain joins TRBV5-8 and TRBJ2-3; 8 bases are shared with TRBD2. This CDR3 has 13 residues. Germline V gene sequence: CDR1 SGHTS, CDR2 YDEGEE. V shed 9 bases and J 4 bases; nucleotides not matched to a gene: 7. CDR3 in amino acids: CAKSGGGADTQYF. The CDR3, as DNA: TGTGCCAAGTCCGGGGGGGGTGCAGATACGCAGTATTTT. The whole variable domain, remainder taken from reference TRBV5-8 and TRBJ2-3, is EAGVTQSPTHLIKTRGQQATLRCSPISGHTSVYWYQQALGLGLQFLLWYDEGEERNRGNFPPRFSGRQFPNYSSELNVNALELEDSALYLCAKSGGGADTQYFGPGTRLTVL.

J is TRBJ1-1 and V is TRBV2; D remains unclear. This CDR3 region has 13 residues. Looked up from germline, CDR1 is SNHLY and CDR2 is FYNNEI. Trimming removed 11 bases from V and 5 bases from J, with 18 bases in between. The CDR3 region has the DNA TGTGCCGGGAAGGACTTGTTGGGGACTGAAGCTTTCTTT. Its translation is CAGKDLLGTEAFF.

This sequence joins TRBV11-3 and TRBJ1-1; no definite D call. Trimming pared 2 bases from V and 3 bases from J, leaving 7 bases between. CDR3 length: 13 amino acids. The germline V gene encodes CDR1 SGHNT and CDR2 YENEEA. CDR3 nucleotide sequence: TGTGCCAGCAGCTTATCCAGCTACACTGAAGCTTTCTTT. Its protein is CASSLSSYTEAFF.

V gene TRBV6-5 combines with J gene TRBJ2-1; no definite D call. Germline CDR1 MNHEY, CDR2 SVGAGI. This CDR3 has 13 residues. V dropped 5 bases and J dropped 4 bases, with 9 bases sitting between them. CDR3 nucleotide sequence: TGTGCCAGCAGTGCGAGTCTATACAATGAGCAGTTCTTC. It codes for CASSASLYNEQFF.

This clone was detected a few times. The chain employs TRBV7-9 and TRBJ1-2; 7 bases map to TRBD1. The germline CDR1 and CDR2 sequences are SEHNR and FQNEAQ (reference sequence). The CDR3 runs 14 residues. The trim removed 4 bases at V and 2 bases at J, leaving 4 bases unmatched. The CDR3 region is CASSWDSSNYGYTF. The DNA of the CDR3 is TGTGCCAGCAGCTGGGACAGCTCCAACTATGGCTACACCTTC.

The chain uses TRBV27 and TRBJ2-7, with no clear D. This CDR3 contains 12 residues. Germline V CDR1 and CDR2: MNHEY, SMNVEV (reference sequence). Between the trimmed V and J ends, which lost 2 bases and 6 bases, there was a span of 8 bases. CDR3 loop: CASSLPSTEQYF. Here the CDR3 DNA reads TGTGCCAGCAGTTTACCCAGCACCGAGCAGTACTTC.

The chain joins TRBV15 to TRBJ1-5; tentative D call: TRBD1 (5 bases). Germline CDR1 is LNHNV and CDR2 is YYDKDF (reference sequence). The CDR3 is 20 amino acids. The germline V and J ends were trimmed by 0 bases and 0 bases, with 21 bases remaining between them. The CDR3 loop reads CATSRDPAGRGYDSNQPQHF. DNA for the CDR3: TGTGCCACCAGCAGAGATCCCGCAGGGAGGGGATATGATAGCAATCAGCCCCAGCATTTT. Full variable domain (missing parts from reference TRBV15 and TRBJ1-5): DAMVIQNPRYQVTQFGKPVTLSCSQTLNHNVMYWYQQKSSQAPKLLFHYYDKDFNNEADTPDNFQSRRPNTSFCFLDIRSPGLGDTAMYLCATSRDPAGRGYDSNQPQHFGDGTRLSIL.

This sequence joins TRBV6-1 and TRBJ2-1; D gene unclear. CDR1 MNHNS and CDR2 SASEGT come from the germline V gene. Trimming removed 6 bases from V and 2 bases from J, with 5 bases in between. The CDR3 runs to 12 residues. The DNA of the CDR3 is TGTGCCAGCAGGGCCGCCTACAATGAGCAGTTCTTC. This translates into CASRAAYNEQFF.

This rearrangement joins TRBV6-6 to TRBJ1-1; D is unclear. The CDR3 is 13 residues long. The V gene lost 2 bases and the J gene lost 4 bases, with 8 bases spanning the gap. From germline, CDR1 is MNHNY and CDR2 SVGAGI (reference sequence). The CDR3 coding sequence is TGTGCCAGCAGTTACAATTTGCGCACTGAAGCTTTCTTT. Amino acid sequence: CASSYNLRTEAFF.

This chain joins TRBV4-1 and TRBJ2-5, with D perhaps TRBD1 (6 bases). V gave up 5 bases and J gave up 3 bases, with 13 bases separating them. The V gene's germline CDR1 is MGHRA and CDR2 YSYEKL. The CDR3 runs 14 residues. The CDR3, as DNA: TGCGCCAGCAGCGGGTGGGACAACAAAGAGACCCAGTACTTC. This sequence encodes CASSGWDNKETQYF.

The chain has TRBV13 and TRBJ2-3; D might be TRBD2 (6 bases). Germline V lookup: CDR1 PRHDT, CDR2 FYEKMQ (reference sequence). V was clipped by 5 bases and J by 9 bases, with 12 bases between them. The CDR3 spans 12 residues. CDR3 protein: CASSRGTPTQYF. In nucleotides, the CDR3 is TGTGCCAGCAGCCGAGGGACTCCAACGCAGTATTTT. The full variable domain, its missing parts supplied by reference TRBV13 and TRBJ2-3, is AAGVIQSPRHLIKEKRETATLKCYPIPRHDTVYWYQQGPGQDPQFLISFYEKMQSDKGSIPDRFSAQQFSDYHSELNMSSLELGDSALYFCASSRGTPTQYFGPGTRLTVL.

The chain recombines TRBV4-1 with TRBJ2-1; D not resolved. Germline lookup yields CDR1 MGHRA and CDR2 YSYEKL. Deletions cut 0 bases from V and 0 bases from J, with 12 bases between. CDR3 size: 17 residues. The CDR3 DNA reads as TGCGCCAGCAGCCAAGAGACGACGACTCTCTCCTACAATGAGCAGTTCTTC. Encoded protein: CASSQETTTLSYNEQFF.

CDR3 region: CASSLAGNTEAFF. The CDR3 DNA reads TGTGCCAGCAGCTTGGCGGGGAACACTGAAGCTTTCTTT. The rearrangement joins TRBV5-6 to TRBJ1-1; no reliable D call. Trimming pared 0 bases from V and 1 base from J, leaving 4 bases between. Germline lookup yields CDR1 SGHDT and CDR2 YYEEEE. This CDR3 contains 13 residues.

This chain joins TRBV6-1 and TRBJ2-3, with TRBD1 matching 8 bases. With 10 bases clipped from V and 4 bases from J, the junction kept 4 bases outside the gene matches. Looked up from germline, CDR1 is MNHNS and CDR2 is SASEGT. The CDR3 consists of 12 residues. The CDR3 DNA reads as TGTGCCACTGACAGGGGCCCAGATACGCAGTATTTT. Protein sequence: CATDRGPDTQYF.

The V gene is TRBV2, the J gene TRBJ2-7; tentative D call: TRBD2 (5 bases). Trimming took 0 bases from V and 4 from J, leaving 13 bases between them. Per germline, CDR1 SNHLY and CDR2 FYNNEI. The CDR3 sequence is 15 residues long. The CDR3 DNA reads as TGTGCCAGCAGTGAAGCCCGGGATCCTCTATACGAGCAGTACTTC. Translation gives CASSEARDPLYEQYF.

The chain uses TRBV4-1 and TRBJ1-5, with TRBD1 identical over 7 bases. Germline CDR1 reads MGHRA; CDR2 reads YSYEKL. J was trimmed by 2 bases and V by 0 bases; bases with no gene match: 4. The CDR3 is 16 amino acids. The DNA for the CDR3 is TGCGCCAGCAGCCAAGAGTCCGACAGGGGCAATCAGCCCCAGCATTTT. Residues: CASSQESDRGNQPQHF.

J is TRBJ2-7 and V is TRBV5-5; no reliable D call. Germline-derived CDR1 and CDR2 are SGHKS and YYEKEE (reference sequence). CDR3 length: 12 amino acids. Trimming cost V 0 bases and J 6 bases, with 7 bases left between them. CDR3 amino acids: CASSLGLLEQYF. In nucleotides, the CDR3 is TGTGCCAGCAGCTTGGGACTCCTCGAGCAGTACTTC.

This clone showed up just once. This chain links TRBV4-1 with TRBJ2-1, with 10 bases lining up with TRBD1. Germline-derived CDR1 and CDR2 are MGHRA and YSYEKL. The junction had 5 bases not matched to a gene; V was cut back by 6 bases and J by 9 bases. This CDR3 is built from 13 residues. The CDR3 loop is CASRDRGRGEQFF. The CDR3 DNA is TGCGCCAGCAGGGACAGGGGGAGAGGTGAGCAGTTCTTC.

This clone was seen just once. The rearrangement uses TRBV6-5 and TRBJ2-1; no firm D call. Germline CDR1 reads MNHEY; CDR2 reads SVGAGI. CDR3 length: 14 amino acids. Trimming took 0 bases from V and 3 from J, leaving 6 bases between them. This CDR3 is CASSYSSLYNEQFF. The CDR3 DNA is TGTGCCAGCAGTTACTCTAGTCTCTACAATGAGCAGTTCTTC.

V and J are TRBV14 and TRBJ2-3; perhaps TRBD2 as D (6 bases). The V gene's germline CDR1 is SGHDN and CDR2 FVKESK. The ends were cut back, 1 base at V and 3 bases at J, with 8 bases in the middle. The CDR3 contains 14 residues. For the CDR3, the DNA is TGTGCCAGCAGCCAAGTCGGAGGGACAGATACGCAGTATTTT. This translates into CASSQVGGTDTQYF.

This chain connects TRBV14 to TRBJ1-2; 7 positions match TRBD1. With V trimmed by 2 bases and J by 2 bases, 8 bases remained unmatched. The CDR3 spans 16 residues. Per germline, CDR1 SGHDN and CDR2 FVKESK. CDR3 sequence: CASSQPGLTGNYGYTF. The CDR3 coding sequence is TGTGCCAGCAGCCAACCGGGCCTGACAGGGAACTATGGCTACACCTTC.